This TCR beta chain came from a study of OX40 agonist ivuxolimab in advanced cancers. Background on the study: A diagnosis of hepatocellular carcinoma, melanoma, renal cell or head and neck cancer was present in dose-escalation patients. Regarding the study as a whole: Compared with CD4+, CD8+ T cells on average had more expanded clones. Part of the nonresponder group also had normalized T-cell clonal expansion that was low.

Germline V lookup: CDR1 SGDLS, CDR2 YYNGEE. V shed 3 bases, J shed 5 bases, and the junction held 4 bases outside the gene matches. This CDR3 region has 14 residues. Only one count was recorded for this clone. Its antigen is not known. This table comes from immunoSEQ multiplex PCR, and its TCRdb copy is limited to in-frame clones, with some not included. The sample lists 72,000 or so clones, around 90% occurring once. The specimen was CD4+ or CD8+ T cells sorted from blood, collected in a trial of the OX40 agonist ivuxolimab. The TCR originated in an adult with an advanced solid tumor such as melanoma, head and neck, liver or kidney cancer. This chain uses TRBV9 with TRBJ2-3; TRBD1 matches at 9 bases. The CDR3 sequence: CASSAGQGRDTQYF. In nucleotides, the CDR3 is TGTGCCAGCAGCGCGGGACAGGGAAGAGATACGCAGTATTTT.